This TCR beta chain was profiled in a study of shared clonotypes between healthy human individuals. A word on this clone: Other DNA sequences within the sample encode an identical CDR3.

The assay was immunoSEQ multiplex PCR, and TCRdb's table has in-frame clones only and misses some. The table includes millions of clones, roughly nine tenths detected once. CDR3 length: 14 residues. Trimming cost V 0 bases and J 6 bases; bases outside gene matches: 1. Germline CDR1 SGDLS, CDR2 YYNGEE. Splitting of CD4+ cells produced CD45RA+ naive and CD45RA-negative memory subsets. The V and J genes are TRBV9 and TRBJ2-2; 8 nucleotides align to TRBD1. The clonotype was recovered from a man aged 18 to 29 in good health. The sample taken for sequencing was naive CD4+ T cells sorted from blood. Sample subset: CD45RA+ positively selected. CDR3 sequence (DNA): TGTGCCAGCAGCGTAGGACAGGGGTCCGGGGAGCTGTTTTTT. It encodes CASSVGQGSGELFF. Complete variable domain (other parts from reference TRBV9 and TRBJ2-2): DSGVTQTPKHLITATGQRVTLRCSPRSGDLSVYWYQQSLDQGLQFLIQYYNGEERAKGNILERFSAQQFPDLHSELNLSSLELGDSALYFCASSVGQGSGELFFGEGSRLTVL.